The TCR beta chain described here comes from a study of blood T cell repertoires in COVID-19. Study at large: Samples of COVID-19 (acute and convalescent) were obtained from the United States, Italy and Spain.

This CDR3 contains 16 residues. The germline V gene encodes CDR1 MGHDK and CDR2 SYGVNS. After removal of 1 base from V and 5 bases from J, the junction contained 6 bases not matched to a gene. Recovery among Cohort 3 donors was established by two negative PCRs, clearance, or symptom resolution. In the authors' workflow: Amplification from reference gene primers served as the basis for estimated nucleated cell counts. TCRdb's table, derived via immunoSEQ multiplex PCR, lists solely in-frame clones and lacks some. V, J and clone size are those of that table, while D and trimming were read from the DNA. This table holds around 130,000 clones, under 85% found once.

This receptor was identified in a man aged 30 to 45 who had recovered from COVID-19. Sequences were obtained from PBMCs or T cells enriched from blood (not recorded which). The V gene is TRBV25-1, the J gene TRBJ2-2; 8 bases are a match to TRBD2. Here the CDR3 reads CASSESASSGTGELFF. CDR3 in DNA: TGTGCCAGCAGTGAATCGGCGTCTAGCGGGACCGGGGAGCTGTTTTTT.